Below, 8 T cell receptor beta chains from the same sample are listed, as sequenced in a study of blood T cell repertoires in COVID-19. The assay was immunoSEQ multiplex PCR, and TCRdb's table has in-frame clones only and misses some. The data hold approximately 300,000 clones, with around nine tenths observed a single time. Sequenced material: peripheral blood. These receptors were obtained from a woman aged 25 to 39 with COVID-19, enrolled during active disease.

The chain is built from TRBV7-3 and TRBJ2-1; D ambiguous. Between the trimmed V and J ends, which lost 1 base and 12 bases, there was a span of 16 bases. The germline V gene encodes CDR1 SGHTA and CDR2 FQGTGA. The CDR3 runs to 14 residues. The CDR3 DNA follows: TGTGCCAGCAGCTTAAGCCGCGGCGGCCCGGGGCAGTTCTTC. Encoded protein: CASSLSRGGPGQFF. Using reference TRBV7-3 and TRBJ2-1 for the parts outside the CDR3, the full variable domain is GAGVSQTPSNKVTEKGKYVELRCDPISGHTALYWYRQSLGQGPEFLIYFQGTGAADDSGLPNDRFFAVRPEGSVSTLKIQRTERGDSAVYLCASSLSRGGPGQFFGPGTRLTVL.

The rearrangement uses TRBV5-1 and TRBJ2-5, with D unclear. The CDR3 loop spans 12 amino acids. Germline V lookup: CDR1 SGHRS, CDR2 YFSETQ. V was cut by 0 bases and J by 5 bases, with 5 bases left in between. This chain's CDR3 is CASSLARETQYF. The CDR3 DNA follows: TGCGCCAGCAGCTTGGCGAGGGAGACCCAGTACTTC.

In the case of this clone: Additional DNA sequences in this sample encode the identical CDR3. The chain employs TRBV28 and TRBJ1-2; tentatively, D is TRBD1 (5 bases). The CDR3 is 13 amino acids. Germline-derived CDR1 and CDR2 are MDHEN and SYDVKM. Trimming removed 5 bases from V and 4 bases from J, with 11 bases in between. CDR3: CASSLGGGYGYTF. For the CDR3, the DNA is TGTGCCAGCAGTCTGGGGGGGGGCTATGGCTACACCTTC.

The chain links TRBV11-3 to TRBJ2-1, with a tentative D call TRBD1 (5 bases). There are 17 residues in the CDR3. Trimming stripped 0 bases from V and 3 bases from J, with 15 bases between. The germline V gene has CDR1 SGHNT and CDR2 YENEEA. The CDR3 reads CASSLDRIREGYNEQFF. As DNA, the CDR3 is TGTGCCAGCAGCTTAGATCGAATCAGGGAAGGCTACAATGAGCAGTTCTTC.

This clone was seen a handful of times. This sequence joins TRBV19 and TRBJ1-1; 7 nucleotides agree with TRBD1. V lost 5 bases to trimming and J lost 12 bases; unmatched junction nucleotides: 15. Germline lookup yields CDR1 LNHDA and CDR2 SQIVND (reference sequence). The CDR3 is 14 residues long. The CDR3 nucleotides read TGTGCCAGTAGTTCCTCGGGGCGCGGCAGGGGGACTTTCTTT. Its protein is CASSSSGRGRGTFF.

This clone showed up just a few times. This chain connects TRBV30 to TRBJ1-5; the match to TRBD1 covers 7 bases. CDR1 is GTSNPN, CDR2 SVGIG, per germline (reference sequence). V lost 3 bases, J lost 4 bases, and 6 bases stayed unmatched. The CDR3 consists of 14 residues. The CDR3 nucleotides read TGTGCCTGGAGCCTTGGACAGGATAATCAGCCCCAGCATTTT. It codes for CAWSLGQDNQPQHF.

The gene calls are TRBV7-8 and TRBJ1-2; 7 positions agree with TRBD1. V shed 0 bases and J 4 bases; nucleotides not matched to a gene: 5. Germline-derived CDR1 and CDR2 are SGHVS and FQNEAQ. This CDR3 has 15 amino acids. CDR3 region: CASSLAGGAVYGYTF. Written as DNA, the CDR3 is TGTGCCAGCAGCTTAGCAGGGGGCGCCGTCTATGGCTACACCTTC. The whole variable domain, remainder taken from reference TRBV7-8 and TRBJ1-2, is GAGVSQSPRYKVAKRGQDVALRCDPISGHVSLFWYQQALGQGPEFLTYFQNEAQLDKSGLPSDRFFAERPEGSVSTLKIQRTQQEDSAVYLCASSLAGGAVYGYTFGSGTRLTVV.

This clone was observed once. This chain uses TRBV20-1 with TRBJ1-2, with D unclear. Germline CDR1 is DFQATT and CDR2 is SNEGSKA (reference sequence). Trimming pared 3 bases from V and 4 bases from J, leaving 12 bases between. This CDR3 region has 13 residues. CDR3 in amino acids: CSASSSGGYGYTF. The DNA for the CDR3 is TGCAGTGCTAGTTCCAGCGGAGGCTATGGCTACACCTTC.